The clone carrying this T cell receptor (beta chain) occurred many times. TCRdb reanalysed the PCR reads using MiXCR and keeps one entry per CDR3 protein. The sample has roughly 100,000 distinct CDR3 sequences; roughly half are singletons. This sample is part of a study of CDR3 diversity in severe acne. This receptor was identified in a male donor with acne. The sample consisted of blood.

The CDR3 reads CSASGSYSYEQYV. The CDR3 DNA reads as TGCAGTGCTAGTGGGTCCTACTCCTACGAGCAGTACGTC. The rearrangement joins TRBV20-1 to TRBJ2-7; D not resolved. Between the trimmed V and J ends, which lost 3 bases and 0 bases, there was a span of 9 bases. Germline V gives CDR1 DFQATT, CDR2 SNEGSKA (reference sequence). This CDR3 is built from 13 residues.